This TCR beta chain emerged from a study of neurological immune-mediated disorders. Study information: Disease course was recorded as relapsing-remitting for approximately 30 and secondary progressive for about 8.5% of the roughly 35 multiple sclerosis patients.

Trimming left V 1 base short and J 7 bases short, with 8 bases between. CDR1 MDHEN and CDR2 SYDVKM come from the germline V gene. The CDR3 totals 12 residues. General study results and limits: Association of the multiple sclerosis repertoire cluster with clinical or MRI features was not observed for any feature. In HTLV-1-associated myelopathy, TCR clonal expansion was greatest, and in multiple sclerosis it was least, below healthy controls.

TCRdb recomputed calls from the 5' RACE reads with MiXCR, one row per CDR3 protein. The sample lists 50,000 or so distinct CDR3 sequences; 3% to 4% were seen once. The sample holds many counts of this clonotype. What it recognizes is unknown. The gene calls are TRBV28 and TRBJ2-7; no clear D gene. The clonotype comes from a man aged 35 to 55 with multiple sclerosis. Sequencing was performed on PBMCs. This CDR3 is CASSLSVREQYF. CDR3 coding DNA: TGTGCCAGCAGTTTATCGGTTCGGGAGCAGTACTTC. Looking up the rest from reference TRBV28 and TRBJ2-7 gives the full variable domain: DVKVTQSSRYLVKRTGEKVFLECVQDMDHENMFWYRQDPGLGLRLIYFSYDVKMKEKGDIPEGYSVSREKKERFSLILESASTNQTSMYLCASSLSVREQYFGPGTRLTVT.